This T cell receptor beta chain is from a study of T cell changes during pregnancy in multiple sclerosis (dated by TCRdb to between 2018 and 2021). Notes on the research overall: In women with multiple sclerosis, the researchers looked at how the T cell repertoire shifted as pregnancy progressed.

Libraries came from the immunoSEQ multiplex PCR assay. Drawn from immuneACCESS, this table holds only the in-frame rearrangements with V and J called that TCRdb kept. Clones are partly lost; checked studies trace under half to an unresolved V gene and leave the rest unexplained. Recorded for this sample are around 67,000 clones; 85% to 90% of them occurred a single time. The ten largest account for 8% to 10% of the sample. As regards this clone: It has no known antigen specificity. Base quality data are lacking; no much larger clone is found one base away.

This receptor was obtained from a female donor in good health, enrolled as a control in a pregnancy study. This specimen consisted of peripheral blood, obtained after pregnancy.

The CDR3 reads CAWSRGMVTEAFF. The sequence in DNA is TGTGCCTGGAGTCGGGGTATGGTCACTGAAGCTTTCTTT. This receptor chain uses TRBV30 and TRBJ1-1; the D gene lacks a confident call. Cut back by 2 bases and 4 bases, the V and J ends lie 11 bases apart. The CDR1 and CDR2 encoded by the germline V gene (reference sequence) are GTSNPN and SVGIG. The CDR3 has 13 amino acids, counting the end cysteine and phenylalanine. The read is trimmed to its CDR3 DNA, 39 bases read in frame from base 1.